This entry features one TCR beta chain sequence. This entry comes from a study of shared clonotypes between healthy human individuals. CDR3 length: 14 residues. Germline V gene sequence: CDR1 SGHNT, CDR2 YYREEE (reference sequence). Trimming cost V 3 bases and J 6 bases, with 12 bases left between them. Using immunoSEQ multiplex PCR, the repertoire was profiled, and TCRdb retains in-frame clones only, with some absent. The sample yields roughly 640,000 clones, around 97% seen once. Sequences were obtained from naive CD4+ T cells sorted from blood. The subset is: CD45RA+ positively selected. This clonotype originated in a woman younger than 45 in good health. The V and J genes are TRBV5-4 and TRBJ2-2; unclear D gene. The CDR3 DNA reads TGTGCCAGCAGCTCAGGAGTAGCCCCCGGGGAGCTGTTTTTT. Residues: CASSSGVAPGELFF.